The next 18 T cell receptor beta chains were all read from a single sample in a study of blood T cell repertoires in COVID-19. Only in-frame clones appear in the TCRdb table, and some are missing; sequencing was by immunoSEQ multiplex PCR. The sample includes a few hundred thousand clones, approximately 85% of them seen just once. Sequenced input: peripheral blood. These receptor sequences come from a man in his forties or fifties with active or convalescent COVID-19.

The CDR3 here is CASSPGRVTDTQYF. CDR3 nucleotides: TGTGCCAGCAGCCCAGGGAGGGTCACAGATACGCAGTATTTT. V gene TRBV11-3 combines with J gene TRBJ2-3, with 7 nucleotides matching TRBD2. This CDR3 spans 14 amino acids. J gave up 2 bases and V 5 bases, and 4 bases lay outside the gene matches. CDR1 and CDR2 (germline): SGHNT, YENEEA.

The chain uses TRBV4-2 and TRBJ1-2; D perhaps matches TRBD1 (6 bases). The CDR3 has 15 amino acids. Germline CDR1 reads LGHNA; CDR2 reads YNFKEQ. Trimming took off 0 bases at V and 7 bases at J, with 15 bases between the two ends. The CDR3 region is CASSQEGTRPSGYTF. CDR3 sequence (DNA): TGTGCCAGCAGCCAAGAAGGGACAAGGCCCTCTGGCTACACCTTC.

This clone has a single count. The chain employs TRBV5-6 and TRBJ2-1; 11 bases match TRBD2. Germline CDR1 SGHDT, CDR2 YYEEEE. The CDR3 extends over 16 amino acids. V gave up 0 bases and J gave up 8 bases; unmatched junction bases: 7. The CDR3 nucleotides read TGTGCCAGCAGCTTGGTGGGTAGCGGGAGGGCCCATGAGCAGTTCTTC. Its protein is CASSLVGSGRAHEQFF.

The chain joins TRBV5-1 to TRBJ1-2; TRBD1 aligns across 11 bases. CDR1 is SGHRS and CDR2 is YFSETQ in the germline V gene. Trimming at V came to 0 bases and at J to 8 bases, leaving 3 bases not matched to a gene. This CDR3 comprises 14 residues. Here the CDR3 DNA reads TGCGCCAGCAGCTTGGGGACAGGGGGCGCAGGCTACACCTTC. This sequence encodes CASSLGTGGAGYTF.

The genes are TRBV28 and TRBJ2-2; perhaps TRBD2 as D (5 bases). CDR1 is MDHEN, CDR2 SYDVKM, per germline. Trimming took off 3 bases at V and 7 bases at J, with 21 bases between the two ends. CDR3 length: 17 amino acids. CDR3 sequence reads: CASSFFISAIDGGELFF. The CDR3, as DNA: TGTGCCAGCAGTTTTTTTATTAGCGCCATCGATGGCGGGGAGCTGTTTTTT.

The chain joins TRBV11-2 to TRBJ2-3, with 14 bases identical to TRBD2. This CDR3 has 19 residues. In germline, CDR1 is SGHAT, CDR2 FQNNGV. V shed 1 base, J shed 4 bases, and the junction held 10 bases outside the gene matches. DNA of the CDR3: TGTGCCAGCAGCTTAGTGGGACTAGCGGGAGTGTTGGGCTCAGATACGCAGTATTTT. Its translation is CASSLVGLAGVLGSDTQYF.

The chain couples TRBV7-9 to TRBJ1-5; a weak D match, TRBD1 (5 bases). Trimming took off 1 base at V and 2 bases at J, with 15 bases between the two ends. CDR3 size: 17 residues. Per the germline V gene, CDR1 is SEHNR and CDR2 is FQNEAQ (reference sequence). In DNA form, the CDR3 reads TGTGCCAGCAGCTTAGGGTCGGGGGGAGCAGGCAATCAGCCCCAGCATTTT. It specifies CASSLGSGGAGNQPQHF.

J is TRBJ1-4 and V is TRBV28; TRBD1 aligns across 7 bases. The CDR3 is 14 residues long. Germline V CDR1 and CDR2: MDHEN, SYDVKM. After removal of 6 bases from V and 7 bases from J, the junction contained 8 bases not matched to a gene. As DNA, the CDR3 is TGTGCCAGCAGAAAGGGGGCGCGTGGTGAAAAACTGTTTTTT. Encoded protein: CASRKGARGEKLFF.

The chain is built from TRBV6-5 and TRBJ1-4, with D maybe TRBD1 (5 bases). The germline V gene has CDR1 MNHEY and CDR2 SVGAGI. Trimming pared 6 bases from V and 8 bases from J, leaving 16 bases between. This CDR3 spans 14 amino acids. The CDR3 protein is CASRPRVTAEKLFF. CDR3 DNA: TGTGCCAGCAGACCCAGGGTGACGGCCGAAAAACTGTTTTTT.

As regards this clone: Other DNA sequences from this sample encode an identical CDR3 as well. CDR3 sequence (DNA): TGTGCCAGCAGCCAAGTTAGGGGGAACACTGAAGCTTTCTTT. It translates to CASSQVRGNTEAFF. The V and J genes are TRBV3-1 (or the pseudogene TRBV3-2) and TRBJ1-1; possible D gene TRBD1, 5 bases. Per the germline V gene, CDR1 is LGHDT and CDR2 is YNNKEL (reference sequence). V was cut by 1 base and J by 1 base, with 7 bases left in between. The CDR3 extends over 14 amino acids.

This clone was seen many times. This chain connects TRBV7-3 to TRBJ2-5; TRBD1 matches 7 bases. Germline lookup yields CDR1 SGHTA and CDR2 FQGTGA. J was trimmed by 6 bases and V by 2 bases; bases with no gene match: 12. The CDR3 runs to 16 residues. The CDR3 DNA follows: TGTGCCAGCAGCTTAGGGCCCAGAGGGGGCGCGAAGACCCAGTACTTC. Protein: CASSLGPRGGAKTQYF.

This chain uses TRBV11-1 with TRBJ2-5; tentatively, D is TRBD1 (6 bases). The germline gives CDR1 SGHAT, CDR2 FQDESV (reference sequence). The CDR3 has 14 amino acids. V lost 4 bases to trimming and J lost 2 bases, with 11 bases between them. The CDR3 DNA reads TGTGCCAGCAGCTCTACAGGGCAACAAGAGACCCAGTACTTC. Translated, it gives CASSSTGQQETQYF. The full variable domain, completed using reference TRBV11-1 and TRBJ2-5, is EAEVAQSPRYKITEKSQAVAFWCDPISGHATLYWYRQILGQGPELLVQFQDESVVDDSQLPKDRFSAERLKGVDSTLKIQPAELGDSAMYLCASSSTGQQETQYFGPGTRLLVL.

V usage is TRBV28 and J usage is TRBJ1-1; the D gene is possibly TRBD1 (5 bases). This CDR3 region has 15 residues. V was clipped by 7 bases and J by 1 base, with 16 bases between them. CDR1 is MDHEN and CDR2 is SYDVKM in the germline V gene. The CDR3, as DNA: TGTGCCAGCACTACCACCGGACATTCGAACACTGAAGCTTTCTTT. This sequence encodes CASTTTGHSNTEAFF.

As regards this clone: Other DNA sequences in the sample encode the same CDR3. The rearrangement joins TRBV6-2 or TRBV6-3 to TRBJ1-1; D unresolved. The ends were cut back, 3 bases at V and 0 bases at J, with 11 bases in the middle. The CDR3 runs to 15 residues. Germline CDR1 reads MNHEY; CDR2 reads SVGEGT. The CDR3 coding sequence is TGTGCCAGCAGTTATTCGAGGGCCATGAACACTGAAGCTTTCTTT. It codes for CASSYSRAMNTEAFF.

The chain joins TRBV5-4 to TRBJ1-1; D call uncertain. Germline CDR1 SGHNT, CDR2 YYREEE (reference sequence). The CDR3 runs 14 residues. Trimming left V 0 bases short and J 2 bases short, with 8 bases between. The DNA of the CDR3 is TGTGCCAGCAGCTTGGGGGGAGCAAACACTGAAGCTTTCTTT. This encodes CASSLGGANTEAFF.

This clone was found a few times. The rearrangement links TRBV29-1 to TRBJ2-7; D may be TRBD2 (5 bases). The CDR3 consists of 14 residues. Germline V gives CDR1 SQVTM, CDR2 ANQGSEA. V was pared by 4 bases and J by 1 base, with 14 bases between. The CDR3: CSVVGRAESYEQYF. Here the CDR3 DNA reads TGCAGCGTTGTTGGCCGAGCGGAATCCTACGAGCAGTACTTC.

The CDR3 DNA reads as TGTGCCACCAGCAGAGGAAATGTGCGCACCGGGGAGCTGTTTTTT. It yields the protein CATSRGNVRTGELFF. V gene TRBV15 combines with J gene TRBJ2-2; D ambiguous. Per the germline V gene, CDR1 is LNHNV and CDR2 is YYDKDF (reference sequence). CDR3 length equals 15 residues. V lost 1 base and J lost 4, with 10 bases in between.

This chain uses TRBV12-3 or TRBV12-4 with TRBJ2-2; D is ambiguous. V was pared by 4 bases and J by 0 bases, with 3 bases between. This CDR3 comprises 13 residues. CDR3 nucleotide sequence: TGTGCCAGCAGTTCATCGAACACCGGGGAGCTGTTTTTT. Translated, it gives CASSSSNTGELFF.